This note documents a single T cell receptor beta chain sequence. Antigen specificity is unknown. A read error may produce the germline difference seen at one junction end. The sample is drawn from a study of cytomegalovirus exposure and HLA in healthy donors. Study results and limitations: What TCR beta sequences reportedly achieved was accurate prediction of HLA-A and HLA-B alleles in most subjects. Of the V segments, some could not be distinguished, including TRBV6-2 and TRBV6-3, and were excluded. Some TCR beta chains (164 of them) were listed as cytomegalovirus-associated.

Use of 60 Vbeta and 13 Jbeta primers characterized the PCR. Sequenced by immunoSEQ multiplex PCR; TCRdb stores in-frame clones only, minus some. The table lists approximately 180,000 clones, more than 60% of them singletons, with around 1.5% in the top ten. The CDR3 has 14 residues. The germline gives CDR1 SGHVS, CDR2 FNYEAQ. This chain links TRBV7-6 with TRBJ2-7, with TRBD2 matching over 8 bases. This TCR came from a woman aged 30 to 39 in good health and CMV-seropositive. Sequencing was carried out using PBMCs. CDR3 loop: CASTLVAGSNEQYF. CDR3 DNA sequence: TGTGCCAGCACCTTAGTAGCGGGATCCAACGAGCAGTACTTC.